A single sample gave rise to the 25 T cell receptor beta chains below, sequenced in a study of blood T cell repertoires in COVID-19. TCRdb's table, derived via immunoSEQ multiplex PCR, lists solely in-frame clones and lacks some. The sample includes approximately 170,000 clones, under 90% of them seen just once. Sequencing input: peripheral blood. The receptors were gathered from a woman between 65 and 79 years old with COVID-19, enrolled during active disease.

The chain uses TRBV2 and TRBJ2-1; 10 nucleotides match TRBD1. Germline V gene sequence: CDR1 SNHLY, CDR2 FYNNEI. CDR3 length: 14 residues. V gave up 6 bases and J gave up 6 bases; unmatched junction bases: 5. The CDR3 sequence is CASRGQGRTNEQFF. CDR3 DNA: TGTGCCAGCAGGGGACAGGGGAGGACCAATGAGCAGTTCTTC.

This clone was detected only a few times. The V call is TRBV3-1 (or the pseudogene TRBV3-2), the J call TRBJ1-3; tentative D call: TRBD1 (5 bases). The CDR3 length is 13 residues. Trimming pared 3 bases from V and 2 bases from J, leaving 5 bases between. Per germline, CDR1 LGHDT and CDR2 YNNKEL (reference sequence). The CDR3 DNA is TGTGCCAGCAGCCAGACAGCTGGAAACACCATATATTTT. Amino acids: CASSQTAGNTIYF.

The genes are TRBV10-3 and TRBJ2-7, with D unresolved. The CDR3 is made up of 11 amino acids. Trimming stripped 11 bases from V and 4 bases from J, with 12 bases between. CDR1 and CDR2 (germline): ENHRY, SYGVKD. CDR3: CASKAEYEQYF. Here the CDR3 DNA reads TGTGCCTCCAAGGCGGAATACGAGCAGTACTTC.

The chain combines TRBV5-8 with TRBJ1-2, with a possible D match to TRBD1 (5 bases). Germline V gives CDR1 SGHTS, CDR2 YDEGEE. Between the trimmed V and J ends, which lost 1 base and 4 bases, there was a span of 11 bases. This CDR3 contains 14 residues. CDR3 amino acids: CASSLKQASYGYTF. The CDR3 DNA reads as TGTGCCAGCAGCTTGAAACAGGCCTCCTATGGCTACACCTTC.

The chain couples TRBV18 to TRBJ1-2; D unclear. Germline V gene lookup returns CDR1 KGHSH and CDR2 LQKENI. The CDR3 spans 12 residues. Trimming shortened V by 3 bases and J by 8 bases, and 10 bases separated the two germline ends. CDR3 sequence: CASSPQEGGYTF. DNA of the CDR3: TGTGCCAGCTCACCGCAAGAGGGAGGCTACACCTTC.

The chain recombines TRBV2 with TRBJ1-2; 7 bases agree with TRBD1. Trimming at V came to 4 bases and at J to 6 bases, leaving 2 bases not matched to a gene. Germline V lookup: CDR1 SNHLY, CDR2 FYNNEI. The CDR3 runs 12 residues. The DNA of the CDR3 is TGTGCCAGCAGTGTAACAGGGGATGGCTACACCTTC. Residues: CASSVTGDGYTF. The full variable domain, in which reference TRBV2 and TRBJ1-2 provide the parts outside the CDR3, is EPEVTQTPSHQVTQMGQEVILRCVPISNHLYFYWYRQILGQKVEFLVSFYNNEISEKSEIFDDQFSVERPDGSNFTLKIRSTKLEDSAMYFCASSVTGDGYTFGSGTRLTVV.

This clone was seen just once. The J gene is TRBJ1-5, the V gene TRBV6-5, with 7 bases lining up with TRBD1. CDR1 and CDR2 from the germline V gene are MNHEY and SVGAGI. Losses at the gene ends were 7 bases for V and 9 bases for J; bases not matched to a gene: 6. This CDR3 contains 12 residues. In DNA form, the CDR3 reads TGTGCCAGCAAACAGGGGCAGGGGCCCCAGCATTTT. Its protein is CASKQGQGPQHF.

In its sample, this clone was seen many times. DNA of the CDR3: TGTGCCAGTAGAGATTCCTCCGGGACTAGCGGGGAAGAGACCGGGGAGCTGTTTTTT. Its translation: CASRDSSGTSGEETGELFF. The chain carries TRBV19 and TRBJ2-2, with 13 nucleotides matching TRBD2. The CDR3 covers 19 residues. Per the germline V gene, CDR1 is LNHDA and CDR2 is SQIVND (reference sequence). J lost 5 bases, V lost 6 bases, and 15 bases had no gene match.

Details on this clone: Other DNA sequences in the same sample also yield this CDR3. The chain uses TRBV28 and TRBJ1-5; D perhaps matches TRBD1 (5 bases). The CDR3 sequence is 14 residues long. The V end was cut by 3 bases, the J end by 4 bases, with 10 bases between. CDR1 is MDHEN, CDR2 SYDVKM, per germline. In DNA, the CDR3 is TGTGCCAGCAGTTTGGGGGGGTCTAATCAGCCCCAGCATTTT. Protein product: CASSLGGSNQPQHF.

V gene TRBV29-1 combines with J gene TRBJ2-7; 8 nucleotides agree with TRBD1. Germline V gives CDR1 SQVTM, CDR2 ANQGSEA. Unmatched junction bases numbered 6, after V lost 7 bases and J lost 1 base. The length of the CDR3 is 13 residues. The CDR3 protein is CSAKDRESYEQYF. In DNA form, the CDR3 reads TGCAGCGCGAAGGACAGGGAATCCTACGAGCAGTACTTC.

The V call is TRBV4-1, the J call TRBJ2-2; TRBD2 aligns across 11 bases. The trim removed 1 base at V and 4 bases at J, leaving 8 bases unmatched. The length of the CDR3 is 18 residues. Germline values: CDR1 MGHRA, CDR2 YSYEKL. Here the CDR3 reads CASSQVLAGVLSTGELFF. DNA of the CDR3: TGCGCCAGCAGCCAAGTACTAGCGGGAGTGTTGAGCACCGGGGAGCTGTTTTTT.

This clone was picked up a small number of times. The V and J genes are TRBV6-4 and TRBJ1-5; weak D call: TRBD1 (6 bases). V gave up 5 bases and J gave up 7 bases, with 18 bases separating them. Germline CDR1 MRHNA, CDR2 SNTAGT. CDR3 length: 15 residues. The CDR3, as DNA: TGTGCCAGCAGTCCAACTGGGGGGGGCAGGCAGCCCCAGCATTTT. Its translation: CASSPTGGGRQPQHF.

The chain joins TRBV19 to TRBJ2-5; 7 nucleotides line up with TRBD1. Germline CDR1 LNHDA, CDR2 SQIVND (reference sequence). V was clipped by 9 bases and J by 2 bases; unmatched bases: 12. The CDR3 loop spans 15 amino acids. The CDR3: CASSVRGTAQETQYF. The CDR3, as DNA: TGTGCCAGCTCAGTACGAGGGACAGCACAAGAGACCCAGTACTTC.

The V and J genes are TRBV6-1 and TRBJ1-1; D gene unclear. Germline V gives CDR1 MNHNS, CDR2 SASEGT. The V end was cut by 1 base, the J end by 0 bases, with 6 bases between. This CDR3 spans 14 amino acids. CDR3 region: CASSEGYMNTEAFF. The CDR3 nucleotides are TGTGCCAGCAGTGAAGGGTACATGAACACTGAAGCTTTCTTT.

The CDR3 protein is CASSAPGTLSYEQYF. The DNA for the CDR3 is TGTGCCAGCAGCGCTCCCGGGACACTCTCCTACGAGCAGTACTTC. This chain joins TRBV3-1 (or the pseudogene TRBV3-2) and TRBJ2-7, with TRBD1 as a possible D gene (6 bases). The CDR3 is 15 amino acids. From germline, CDR1 is LGHDT and CDR2 YNNKEL (reference sequence). V lost 5 bases, J lost 0 bases, and 14 bases lay in between.

The chain joins TRBV30 to TRBJ1-5, with TRBD1 identical over 9 bases. The junction had 5 bases not matched to a gene; V was cut back by 1 base and J by 7 bases. CDR3 size: 14 residues. CDR1 and CDR2 (germline): GTSNPN, SVGIG (reference sequence). CDR3 DNA sequence: TGTGCCTGGAGTGGGGGACAGGGAGAACAGCCCCAGCATTTT. Translating it yields CAWSGGQGEQPQHF.

In DNA form, the CDR3 reads TGCGCCAGCAGCCCCCAGGGGACGGAGAACACCGGGGAGCTGTTTTTT. The encoded protein is CASSPQGTENTGELFF. This sequence joins TRBV5-1 and TRBJ2-2, with D perhaps matching TRBD1 (6 bases). V lost 4 bases to trimming and J lost 1 base, with 14 bases between them. The CDR3 runs to 16 residues. CDR1 and CDR2 from the germline V gene are SGHRS and YFSETQ. Combining the CDR3 with reference TRBV5-1 and TRBJ2-2 gives the whole variable domain KAGVTQTPRYLIKTRGQQVTLSCSPISGHRSVSWYQQTPGQGLQFLFEYFSETQRNKGNFPGRFSGRQFSNSRSEMNVSTLELGDSALYLCASSPQGTENTGELFFGEGSRLTVL.

The chain combines TRBV28 with TRBJ2-7, with 9 bases identical to TRBD1. The germline V gene encodes CDR1 MDHEN and CDR2 SYDVKM. The CDR3 sequence is 17 residues long. The V gene end was trimmed by 8 bases and the J gene end by 3 bases; junction bases not matched to a gene: 17. CDR3 loop: CASAAGTGWSSDYEQYF. The CDR3, as DNA: TGTGCCAGCGCAGCCGGGACAGGGTGGTCGAGTGACTACGAGCAGTACTTC.

This chain connects TRBV4-1 to TRBJ1-1; D is perhaps TRBD1 (5 bases). Germline CDR1 and CDR2: MGHRA and YSYEKL. The ends were cut back, 1 base at V and 11 bases at J, with 11 bases in the middle. The CDR3 is 12 amino acids. The CDR3 DNA follows: TGCGCCAGCAGCCAAGGGCGCGGGGCGGCTTTCTTT. This translates into CASSQGRGAAFF.

The genes are TRBV27 and TRBJ1-3; D remains ambiguous. The germline gives CDR1 MNHEY, CDR2 SMNVEV (reference sequence). V lost 3 bases to trimming and J lost 8 bases, with 11 bases between them. CDR3 length: 13 amino acids. CDR3 nucleotide sequence: TGTGCCAGCAGTTTCCGACCACGGGACACCATATATTTT. Its translation: CASSFRPRDTIYF.

A remark on this clone: This specimen includes other DNA sequences encoding the same CDR3. V is TRBV18 and J is TRBJ1-1; D gene ambiguous. This CDR3 spans 13 amino acids. Trimming stripped 3 bases from V and 1 base from J, with 6 bases between. CDR1 is KGHSH and CDR2 is LQKENI in the germline V gene. CDR3 residues: CASSPSGNTEAFF. CDR3 sequence (DNA): TGTGCCAGCTCACCCTCGGGGAACACTGAAGCTTTCTTT.

The chain combines TRBV10-1 with TRBJ2-1; the match to TRBD2 covers 11 bases. Germline assignment: CDR1 WNHNN and CDR2 SYGVQD (reference sequence). There are 17 residues in the CDR3. With 11 bases clipped from V and 6 bases from J, the junction kept 18 bases outside the gene matches. The CDR3 DNA sequence: TGCGCCCAGCAGTGGAGGAATAGCGGGAGGGCCGTCAATGAGCAGTTCTTC. The encoded protein is CAQQWRNSGRAVNEQFF.

This chain's CDR3 is CASTSRNPNQPQHF. Here the CDR3 DNA reads TGTGCCAGCACCTCGAGGAACCCAAATCAGCCCCAGCATTTT. The V and J genes are TRBV6-5 and TRBJ1-5; the D is unclear. V shed 7 bases and J shed 4 bases, with 14 bases lying between them. The CDR3 loop spans 14 amino acids. The V gene's germline CDR1 is MNHEY and CDR2 SVGAGI.

The chain has TRBV6-4 and TRBJ1-5; D call uncertain. Germline lookup yields CDR1 MRHNA and CDR2 SNTAGT. CDR3 size: 14 residues. V dropped 0 bases and J dropped 6 bases, with 9 bases sitting between them. The CDR3 protein is CASSDSVTSQPQHF. CDR3 nucleotides: TGTGCCAGCAGTGACTCGGTGACATCTCAGCCCCAGCATTTT.

This clone was observed a single time. This chain joins TRBV19 and TRBJ1-5, with D uncertain. The V end was cut by 5 bases, the J end by 1 base, with 12 bases between. The CDR3 contains 15 residues. The germline CDR1 and CDR2 sequences are LNHDA and SQIVND (reference sequence). CDR3 sequence reads: CASSVALVSNQPQHF. The CDR3 coding sequence is TGTGCCAGTAGTGTCGCGTTGGTGAGCAATCAGCCCCAGCATTTT.